One and the same sample provided the 23 T cell receptor beta chains below, sequenced in a study of a mutant IDH1 vaccine in newly diagnosed glioma. The time point: baseline, week 1 (first vaccination visit). The treatment denotes: pre-vaccination baseline after standard-of-care therapy. Clones were read by immunoSEQ multiplex PCR, and TCRdb kept only the in-frame ones, dropping some. The sample contains about 98,000 clones, about 90% of which appear only once. The sample here was PBMCs, taken from a glioma patient treated with radiotherapy, temozolomide or both. The receptors here all came from a woman aged 45-60 years with glioma.

The chain combines TRBV5-4 with TRBJ1-1; D is unclear. Germline V CDR1 and CDR2: SGHNT, YYREEE (reference sequence). The CDR3 extends over 12 amino acids. With 4 bases removed from V and 5 bases from J, the gap between germline ends came to 9 bases. CDR3 in amino acids: CASSVWVTEAFF. DNA of the CDR3: TGTGCCAGCAGCGTTTGGGTTACTGAAGCTTTCTTT.

The chain has TRBV18 and TRBJ2-7; 9 nucleotides match TRBD2. CDR1 is KGHSH, CDR2 LQKENI, per germline. V shed 4 bases and J 5 bases; nucleotides not matched to a gene: 6. This CDR3 is built from 14 residues. The CDR3 spells CASSRAGGPNEQYF. CDR3 DNA: TGTGCCAGCTCACGGGCGGGAGGGCCCAACGAGCAGTACTTC.

V is TRBV7-9 and J is TRBJ1-2, with D maybe TRBD1 (6 bases). CDR1 is SEHNR and CDR2 is FQNEAQ in the germline V gene (reference sequence). V lost 3 bases and J 4 bases, leaving 12 bases between the germline ends. CDR3 length equals 14 residues. CDR3 DNA: TGTGCCAGCAGCTTGGACAGCCTATCCTATGGCTACACCTTC. This gives the protein CASSLDSLSYGYTF.

The CDR3 protein is CASSLTGTNYNSPLHF. CDR3 coding DNA: TGTGCCAGCAGTTTAACCGGGACGAATTATAATTCACCCCTCCACTTT. The chain is built from TRBV28 and TRBJ1-6, with D maybe TRBD1 (5 bases). This CDR3 is built from 16 residues. Per germline, CDR1 MDHEN and CDR2 SYDVKM. V was trimmed by 2 bases and J by 4 bases, leaving 12 bases between them.

The chain recombines TRBV5-1 with TRBJ2-7; possible D gene TRBD2, 5 bases. The CDR3 is made up of 15 amino acids. Per germline, CDR1 SGHRS and CDR2 YFSETQ. The V end was cut by 0 bases, the J end by 0 bases, with 10 bases between. The CDR3, as DNA: TGCGCCAGCAGCTTGGATCCGGGAAGCTCCTACGAGCAGTACTTC. This gives the protein CASSLDPGSSYEQYF.

The chain employs TRBV2 and TRBJ2-3; D may be TRBD1 or TRBD2 (6 bases each). The V gene lost 4 bases and the J gene lost 6 bases, with 17 bases spanning the gap. Germline lookup yields CDR1 SNHLY and CDR2 FYNNEI. The CDR3 contains 15 residues. CDR3 DNA sequence: TGTGCCAGCAGTGCAAGCGGAGGGGGGCGCGATACGCAGTATTTT. It translates to CASSASGGGRDTQYF.

This clone was observed a single time. A junction end diverges from the germline sequence, so it may reflect a read error. This chain links TRBV28 with TRBJ2-2; tentative D call: TRBD2 (6 bases). This CDR3 is built from 10 residues. Germline assignment: CDR1 MDHEN and CDR2 SYDVKM. The DNA of the CDR3 is TGCGGGAGCGGGACCGGGGAGCTGTTTTTT. Translated, it gives CGSGTGELFF.

This sequence joins TRBV5-1 and TRBJ2-5, with 7 bases that match TRBD1. The CDR3 extends over 14 amino acids. Germline V gives CDR1 SGHRS, CDR2 YFSETQ. V trimming: 2 bases; J trimming: 3 bases; junction bases outside the gene matches: 4. The CDR3 sequence is CASSLGQAEETQYF. The CDR3 bases are TGCGCCAGCAGCTTAGGACAGGCGGAAGAGACCCAGTACTTC.

The rearrangement uses TRBV19 and TRBJ1-6; no clear D gene. Germline lookup yields CDR1 LNHDA and CDR2 SQIVND (reference sequence). The V gene lost 7 bases and the J gene lost 3 bases, with 22 bases spanning the gap. The CDR3 totals 18 residues. Here the CDR3 DNA reads TGTGCCAGTATTTCCCCGGGAGGCGAGAAAAACTATAATTCACCCCTCCACTTT. Its translation: CASISPGGEKNYNSPLHF. Looking up the rest from reference TRBV19 and TRBJ1-6 gives the full variable domain: DGGITQSPKYLFRKEGQNVTLSCEQNLNHDAMYWYRQDPGQGLRLIYYSQIVNDFQKGDIAEGYSVSREKKESFPLTVTSAQKNPTAFYLCASISPGGEKNYNSPLHFGNGTRLTVT.

The CDR3 sequence: CASSIDYQETQYF. In DNA form, the CDR3 reads TGTGCCAGCAGCATCGATTACCAAGAGACCCAGTACTTC. The chain has TRBV7-2 and TRBJ2-5; unclear D gene. CDR1 and CDR2 (germline): SGHTA, FQGNSA. The CDR3 is made up of 13 amino acids. V lost 5 bases and J lost 0, with 7 bases in between.

V and J are TRBV18 and TRBJ1-1, with D unresolved. Germline CDR1 is KGHSH and CDR2 is LQKENI. The V and J ends lost 2 bases and 4 bases respectively, with 8 bases between them. The CDR3 sequence is 13 residues long. This CDR3 reads CASSPTDGTEAFF. The DNA of the CDR3 is TGTGCCAGCTCACCAACGGACGGCACTGAAGCTTTCTTT.

This sequence joins TRBV25-1 and TRBJ2-3, with 13 bases identical to TRBD2. The J segment lost 4 bases and the V segment lost 4 bases, leaving 5 bases of the junction unmatched. Germline V lookup: CDR1 MGHDK, CDR2 SYGVNS. The CDR3 covers 16 residues. Written as DNA, the CDR3 is TGTGCCAGCAGTGCAACTAGCGGGAGGGCCGCAGATACGCAGTATTTT. This codes for CASSATSGRAADTQYF.

This chain links TRBV7-9 with TRBJ2-7; no clear D. V was trimmed by 7 bases and J by 5 bases, leaving 15 bases between them. Looked up from germline, CDR1 is SEHNR and CDR2 is FQNEAQ (reference sequence). This CDR3 contains 13 residues. The CDR3 here is CASTAKKRHEQYF. As DNA, the CDR3 is TGTGCCAGCACGGCGAAAAAAAGACACGAGCAGTACTTC.

V gene TRBV18 combines with J gene TRBJ2-2; tentatively, D is TRBD1 (6 bases). The CDR3 loop spans 15 amino acids. V gave up 3 bases and J gave up 1 base, with 9 bases separating them. CDR1 and CDR2 from the germline V gene are KGHSH and LQKENI. CDR3 in amino acids: CASSPSGQNTGELFF. In DNA form, the CDR3 reads TGTGCCAGCTCACCCTCGGGACAGAACACCGGGGAGCTGTTTTTT.

The chain joins TRBV9 to TRBJ2-1; the D is unclear. Trimming removed 1 base from V and 6 bases from J, with 14 bases in between. The CDR3 has 15 amino acids. CDR1 and CDR2 (germline): SGDLS, YYNGEE. The CDR3 nucleotides are TGTGCCAGCAGCGTAACCCATTTAGTGGGCAATGAGCAGTTCTTC. Amino acids: CASSVTHLVGNEQFF.

The chain employs TRBV6-5 and TRBJ1-4; D remains ambiguous. CDR1 and CDR2 (germline): MNHEY, SVGAGI. Trimming removed 6 bases from V and 2 bases from J, with 13 bases in between. The CDR3 runs to 15 residues. The CDR3 here is CASSRTRRTNEKLFF. As DNA, the CDR3 is TGTGCCAGCAGCCGTACGAGGAGGACTAATGAAAAACTGTTTTTT.

This rearrangement joins TRBV12-5 to TRBJ2-5; 15 nucleotides line up with TRBD2. Germline-derived CDR1 and CDR2 are LGHNT and FRNRAP. J was trimmed by 6 bases and V by 1 base; bases with no gene match: 6. The CDR3 has 17 residues. CDR3 DNA sequence: TGTGCTAGTGGTTTGGGGACTAGCGGGAGGGACGGAAAGACCCAGTACTTC. Its protein product is CASGLGTSGRDGKTQYF.

V is TRBV19 and J is TRBJ1-1, with TRBD1 matching 7 bases. V was clipped by 4 bases and J by 5 bases; unmatched bases: 10. The germline CDR1 and CDR2 sequences are LNHDA and SQIVND (reference sequence). The CDR3 extends over 15 amino acids. The CDR3: CASSKIGQAGTEAFF. In DNA form, the CDR3 reads TGTGCCAGTAGTAAGATAGGACAGGCGGGGACTGAAGCTTTCTTT.

This clone was seen only once. The gene calls are TRBV27 and TRBJ1-2, with 8 positions matching TRBD1. The V gene end was trimmed by 0 bases and the J gene end by 7 bases; junction bases not matched to a gene: 13. The CDR3 extends over 17 amino acids. Germline lookup yields CDR1 MNHEY and CDR2 SMNVEV (reference sequence). DNA for the CDR3: TGTGCCAGCAGTTTATCGGGTGAGCGACAGGGGAAAAGTGGCTACACCTTC. Translated, it gives CASSLSGERQGKSGYTF.

The chain combines TRBV27 with TRBJ1-2, with D perhaps matching TRBD1 (6 bases). Trimming left V 8 bases short and J 6 bases short, with 10 bases between. Germline loops: CDR1 MNHEY, CDR2 SMNVEV (reference sequence). The CDR3 has 11 residues. The CDR3 here is CASGRTDGYTF. In DNA, the CDR3 is TGTGCCAGCGGGAGGACAGATGGCTACACCTTC.

This chain uses TRBV5-1 with TRBJ1-6; TRBD1 agrees at 10 bases. The V gene end was trimmed by 4 bases and the J gene end by 10 bases; junction bases not matched to a gene: 5. There are 14 residues in the CDR3. Per germline, CDR1 SGHRS and CDR2 YFSETQ. DNA for the CDR3: TGCGCCAGCAGCGCGGGACAGGGGAACTCACCCCTCCACTTT. It yields the protein CASSAGQGNSPLHF.

The V and J genes are TRBV10-3 and TRBJ2-3; tentatively, D is TRBD2 (7 bases). Per the germline V gene, CDR1 is ENHRY and CDR2 is SYGVKD. CDR3 size: 17 residues. This CDR3 is CVECPGGGRVSTDTQYF. The CDR3 coding sequence is TGTGTCGAGTGCCCGGGGGGCGGTAGGGTAAGCACAGATACGCAGTATTTT.

V is TRBV5-1 and J is TRBJ2-7; D ambiguous. Germline V gene sequence: CDR1 SGHRS, CDR2 YFSETQ. With 4 bases removed from V and 0 bases from J, the gap between germline ends came to 11 bases. The CDR3 contains 14 residues. The CDR3 spells CASSPGRSSYEQYF. CDR3 in DNA: TGCGCCAGCAGCCCTGGGCGTAGCTCCTACGAGCAGTACTTC.